This T cell receptor (beta chain) comes out of a study of identical twins. There are a few counts of this clonotype. The antigen remains unidentified. A universal primer binding site was introduced by template switching. The final cDNA contained unique molecular identifiers. TCRdb passed the 5' RACE reads through MiXCR, listing each CDR3 protein once. The table includes 1.5 million to 2 million distinct CDR3 sequences, under 35% detected once. Overall study findings and caveats: Researchers reported weaker excess twin sharing in beta out-of-frame sequences. Diverse VJ usage suggested most zero-insertion clonotypes were not invariant T cells. Conclusions were drawn cross-sectionally by statistical analysis, without following the same donors.

V lost 6 bases and J lost 8; bases outside the gene matches: 7. The CDR3 totals 15 residues. CDR1 is MDHEN and CDR2 is SYDVKM in the germline V gene. This chain joins TRBV28 and TRBJ2-1; TRBD2 agrees at 13 bases. The sample consisted of cord blood. This sequence originates from a newborn girl in good health. The CDR3 region is CASSPWTSGGDEQFF. In nucleotides, the CDR3 is TGTGCCAGCAGCCCCTGGACTAGCGGGGGCGATGAGCAGTTCTTC.